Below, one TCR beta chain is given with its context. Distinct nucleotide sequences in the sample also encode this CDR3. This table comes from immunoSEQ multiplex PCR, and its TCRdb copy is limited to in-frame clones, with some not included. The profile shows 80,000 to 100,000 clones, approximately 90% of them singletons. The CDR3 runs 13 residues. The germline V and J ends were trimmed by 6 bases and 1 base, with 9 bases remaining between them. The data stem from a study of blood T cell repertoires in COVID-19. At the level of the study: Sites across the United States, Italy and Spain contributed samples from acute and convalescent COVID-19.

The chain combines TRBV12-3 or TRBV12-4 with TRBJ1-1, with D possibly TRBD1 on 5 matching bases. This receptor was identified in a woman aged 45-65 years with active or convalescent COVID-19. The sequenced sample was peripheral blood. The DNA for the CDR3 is TGTGCCAGCAGCCTTCAGGGGAACACTGAAGCTTTCTTT. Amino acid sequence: CASSLQGNTEAFF.